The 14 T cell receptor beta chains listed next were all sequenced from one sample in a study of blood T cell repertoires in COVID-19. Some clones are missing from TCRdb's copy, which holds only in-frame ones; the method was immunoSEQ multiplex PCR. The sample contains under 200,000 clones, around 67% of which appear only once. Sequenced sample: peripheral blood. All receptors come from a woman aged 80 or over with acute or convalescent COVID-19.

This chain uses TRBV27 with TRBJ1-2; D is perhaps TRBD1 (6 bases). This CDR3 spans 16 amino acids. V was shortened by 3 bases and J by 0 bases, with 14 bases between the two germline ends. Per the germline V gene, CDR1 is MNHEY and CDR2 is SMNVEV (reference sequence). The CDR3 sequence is CASSFRGTSSNYGYTF. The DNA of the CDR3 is TGTGCCAGCAGTTTCAGGGGCACCTCTTCTAACTATGGCTACACCTTC.

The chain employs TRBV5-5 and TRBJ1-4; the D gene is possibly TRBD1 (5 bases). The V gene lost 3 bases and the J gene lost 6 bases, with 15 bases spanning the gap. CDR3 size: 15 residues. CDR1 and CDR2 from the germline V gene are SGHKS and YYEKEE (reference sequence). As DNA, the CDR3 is TGTGCCAGCAGCTGGCCGGGACTGGGGGATGAAAAACTGTTTTTT. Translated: CASSWPGLGDEKLFF.

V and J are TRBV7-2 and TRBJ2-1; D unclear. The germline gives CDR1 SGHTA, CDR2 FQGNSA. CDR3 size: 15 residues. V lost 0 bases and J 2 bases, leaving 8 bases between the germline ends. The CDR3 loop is CASSLAGLTYNEQFF. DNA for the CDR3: TGTGCCAGCAGCTTAGCGGGCCTGACCTACAATGAGCAGTTCTTC.

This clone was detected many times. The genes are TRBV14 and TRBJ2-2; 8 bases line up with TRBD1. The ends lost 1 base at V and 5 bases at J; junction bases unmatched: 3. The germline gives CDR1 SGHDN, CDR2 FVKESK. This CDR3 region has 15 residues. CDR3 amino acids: CASSQGTGRTGELFF. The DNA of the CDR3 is TGTGCCAGCAGCCAAGGGACAGGGAGAACCGGGGAGCTGTTTTTT.

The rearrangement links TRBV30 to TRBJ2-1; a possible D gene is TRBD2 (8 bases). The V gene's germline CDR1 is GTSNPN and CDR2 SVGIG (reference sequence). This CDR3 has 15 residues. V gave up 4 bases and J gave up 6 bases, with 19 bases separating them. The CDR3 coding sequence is TGTGCCTGGACTCGAGGGGGCGGGAGGTCCAATGAGCAGTTCTTC. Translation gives CAWTRGGGRSNEQFF.

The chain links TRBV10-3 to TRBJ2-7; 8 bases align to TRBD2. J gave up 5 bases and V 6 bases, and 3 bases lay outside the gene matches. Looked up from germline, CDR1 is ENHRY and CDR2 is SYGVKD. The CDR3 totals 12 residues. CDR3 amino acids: CAISREGHEQYF. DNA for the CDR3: TGTGCCATCAGCCGGGAGGGACACGAGCAGTACTTC.

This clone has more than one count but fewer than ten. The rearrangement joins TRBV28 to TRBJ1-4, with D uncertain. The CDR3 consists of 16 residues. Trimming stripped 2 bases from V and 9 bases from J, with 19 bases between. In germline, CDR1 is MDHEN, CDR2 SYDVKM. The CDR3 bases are TGTGCCAGCAGTTTACCCGACACTGGCGGGGTCAAAAAACTGTTTTTT. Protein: CASSLPDTGGVKKLFF.

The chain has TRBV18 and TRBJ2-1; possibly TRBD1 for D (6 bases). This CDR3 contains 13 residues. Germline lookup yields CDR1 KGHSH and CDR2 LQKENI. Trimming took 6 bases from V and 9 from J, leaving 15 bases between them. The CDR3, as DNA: TGTGCCAGCTCTAACAGGGCTGAAAGTGAGCAGTTCTTC. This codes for CASSNRAESEQFF.

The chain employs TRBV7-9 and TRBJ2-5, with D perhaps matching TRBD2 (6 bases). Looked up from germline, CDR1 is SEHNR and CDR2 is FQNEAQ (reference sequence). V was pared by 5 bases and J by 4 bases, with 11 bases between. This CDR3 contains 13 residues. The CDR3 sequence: CASSPTGGETQYF. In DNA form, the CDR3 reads TGTGCCAGCAGCCCTACCGGGGGAGAGACCCAGTACTTC.

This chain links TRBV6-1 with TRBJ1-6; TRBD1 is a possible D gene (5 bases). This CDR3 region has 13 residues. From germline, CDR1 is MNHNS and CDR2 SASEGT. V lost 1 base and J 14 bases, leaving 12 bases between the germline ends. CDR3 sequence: CASSEETYRSLHF. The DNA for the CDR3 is TGTGCCAGCAGTGAAGAAACATACAGGTCCCTCCACTTT.

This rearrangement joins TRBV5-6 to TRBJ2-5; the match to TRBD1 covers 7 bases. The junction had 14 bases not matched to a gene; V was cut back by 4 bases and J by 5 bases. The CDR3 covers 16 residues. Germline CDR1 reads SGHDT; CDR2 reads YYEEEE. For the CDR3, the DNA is TGTGCCAGCAGCGAAACAGGGGTATGGGGGAGCGAGACCCAGTACTTC. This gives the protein CASSETGVWGSETQYF.

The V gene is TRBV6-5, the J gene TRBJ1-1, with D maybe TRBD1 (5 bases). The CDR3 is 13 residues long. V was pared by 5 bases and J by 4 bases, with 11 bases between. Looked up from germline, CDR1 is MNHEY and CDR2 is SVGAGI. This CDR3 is CASSPTVSTEAFF. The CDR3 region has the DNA TGTGCCAGCAGTCCGACAGTATCCACTGAAGCTTTCTTT.

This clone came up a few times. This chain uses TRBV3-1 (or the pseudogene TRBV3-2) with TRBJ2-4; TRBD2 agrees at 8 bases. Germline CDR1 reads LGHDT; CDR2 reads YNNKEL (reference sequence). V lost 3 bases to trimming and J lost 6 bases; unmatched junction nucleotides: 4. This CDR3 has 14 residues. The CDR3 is CASSQDGGGNIQYF. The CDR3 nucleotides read TGTGCCAGCAGCCAGGACGGGGGGGGAAACATTCAGTACTTC.

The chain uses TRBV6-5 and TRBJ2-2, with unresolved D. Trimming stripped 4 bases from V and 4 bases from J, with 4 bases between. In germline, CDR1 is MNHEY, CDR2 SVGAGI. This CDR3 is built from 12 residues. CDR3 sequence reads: CASSSGTGELFF. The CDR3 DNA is TGTGCCAGCAGTTCGGGCACCGGGGAGCTGTTTTTT.